This T cell receptor (beta chain) was sequenced in a study of shared clonotypes between healthy human individuals. Sequencing used immunoSEQ multiplex PCR; TCRdb keeps in-frame clones, though not all of them. The table lists about 2 million clones, just under 95% of them singletons, with 1% to 1.5% in the top ten. The naive CD8 population came from CD45RO-negative cells selected for CCR7, without terminally differentiated effector memory CD45RA+ cells. Germline-derived CDR1 and CDR2 are SGHNT and YYREEE (reference sequence). J was trimmed by 4 bases and V by 3 bases; bases with no gene match: 7. This CDR3 is 15 amino acids long.

The source material was naive CD8+ T cells sorted from blood. This TCR was recovered from a man between 18 and 29 years old in good health. The chain has TRBV5-4 and TRBJ1-2; 9 bases fit TRBD1. The CDR3 reads CASSWGDRDPYGYTF. The CDR3 nucleotides read TGTGCCAGCAGCTGGGGGGACAGGGACCCCTATGGCTACACCTTC.